This TCR beta chain came from a study of T cell changes during pregnancy in multiple sclerosis. TCRdb's table, derived via immunoSEQ multiplex PCR, lists solely in-frame clones and lacks some. This sample has roughly 69,000 clones; just over 90% occur once, and the top ten carry more than 1.2%. CDR1 is LGHNA, CDR2 YSLEER, per germline. CDR3 length equals 16 residues. After removal of 0 bases from V and 0 bases from J, the junction contained 5 bases not matched to a gene. The chain combines TRBV4-3 with TRBJ2-7; 7 positions agree with TRBD2. The sample here was peripheral blood, taken after pregnancy. The sequence was obtained from a female donor with multiple sclerosis, enrolled in a pregnancy study. The CDR3 DNA sequence: TGCGCCAGCAGCCAAGACCTGGGCGGGAGCTCCTACGAGCAGTACTTC. Protein product: CASSQDLGGSSYEQYF.